This TCR beta chain emerged from a study of blood T cell repertoires in COVID-19. About the research overall: The samples span acute and convalescent COVID-19 from the United States, Italy and Spain. Nucleic acid was either cDNA or gDNA, and it came from T cells, B-cell-depleted T cells, or PBMCs.

V trimming: 0 bases; J trimming: 6 bases; junction bases outside the gene matches: 8. Per germline, CDR1 SGDLS and CDR2 YYNGEE. The CDR3 covers 15 residues. As handled by the study authors: For nucleated cells, counts were estimated from reference gene primer amplification. Data came from immunoSEQ multiplex PCR; TCRdb stores just in-frame clones and leaves some out. For V, J and clone size, that table is used; D and trimming come from the DNA. The sample includes some 85,000 clones, about four fifths of them seen just once. Seattle's enrolled individuals joined amid active infection and were then monitored longitudinally.

Sample: peripheral blood. This receptor was obtained from a man aged 70-80 years with COVID-19, enrolled during active disease. This sequence joins TRBV9 and TRBJ2-7, with 8 bases fitting TRBD2. In nucleotides, the CDR3 is TGTGCCAGCAGCGTAGTCCCGGGAGGGCCTGCCGAGCAGTACTTC. This translates into CASSVVPGGPAEQYF.